Listed here are 16 T cell receptor beta chains from one sample, sequenced in a study of regulatory T cells in long-lasting Graves disease. Time point meaning: persistent/refractory GD, antithyroid drugs over 5 years with positive TRAb. Preparation of the TCR library used RNA extracted from PBMCs. Construction of the TCR beta libraries employed iRepertoire HTBI primers in conjunction with Arm-PCR of CDR3 regions. Each CDR3 protein is one row after TCRdb ran MiXCR on the multiplex PCR reads. The table records some 470,000 distinct CDR3 sequences, roughly 21% of them present only once. Sequencing was performed on peripheral blood mononuclear cells (PBMCs), taken when the disease was refractory, from a patient treated with antithyroid drugs. These receptors were collected from a female donor with Graves disease.

In its sample, this clonotype was seen a few times. The chain carries TRBV7-9 and TRBJ2-1, with 10 bases matching TRBD2. Losses at the gene ends were 1 base for V and 3 bases for J; bases not matched to a gene: 3. Germline V lookup: CDR1 SEHNR, CDR2 FQNEAQ (reference sequence). The CDR3 covers 16 residues. The CDR3 loop reads CASSLGSSGGYNEQFF. CDR3 DNA: TGTGCCAGCAGCTTAGGGTCTAGCGGGGGCTACAATGAGCAGTTCTTC.

The chain employs TRBV7-2 and TRBJ1-6; unclear D gene. Germline V lookup: CDR1 SGHTA, CDR2 FQGNSA. V was cut by 2 bases and J by 7 bases, with 12 bases left in between. CDR3 length: 15 amino acids. The CDR3 loop is CASSLSQAVNSPLHF. The CDR3 DNA is TGTGCCAGCAGCTTAAGTCAGGCCGTGAATTCACCCCTCCACTTT.

This clonotype was seen more than once but under ten times. The rearrangement uses TRBV7-9 and TRBJ1-3; D gene ambiguous. V lost 3 bases to trimming and J lost 12 bases, with 9 bases between them. The CDR3 runs to 11 residues. Germline V gene sequence: CDR1 SEHNR, CDR2 FQNEAQ (reference sequence). Here the CDR3 DNA reads TGTGCCAGCAGCTTGGAACTCATCATATATTTT. It encodes CASSLELIIYF.

V is TRBV18 and J is TRBJ2-1; D gene ambiguous. Germline V lookup: CDR1 KGHSH, CDR2 LQKENI. The V and J ends lost 2 bases and 7 bases respectively, with 12 bases between them. The CDR3 spans 14 residues. CDR3 sequence (DNA): TGTGCCAGCTCACCAGTCGGCGGCTTGAATGAGCAGTTCTTC. The encoded protein is CASSPVGGLNEQFF.

This clonotype has at least ten counts. The J gene is TRBJ2-5, the V gene TRBV15; TRBD2 agrees at 9 bases. V dropped 3 bases and J dropped 5; count of bases not matched to a gene: 10. The CDR3 contains 16 residues. The germline V gene has CDR1 LNHNV and CDR2 YYDKDF (reference sequence). CDR3: CATSSLPTSGLETQYF. In DNA, the CDR3 is TGTGCCACCAGCAGTCTTCCTACTAGCGGGCTGGAGACCCAGTACTTC.

Of note for this clonotype: It may be a read error: a sequence one base away is much more abundant. The chain couples TRBV6-2 or TRBV6-3 to TRBJ2-7; D may be TRBD1 (6 bases). The CDR3 extends over 14 amino acids. The ends were cut back, 10 bases at V and 2 bases at J, with 18 bases in the middle. Germline CDR1 is MNHEY and CDR2 is SVGEGT. The CDR3 region is CAIVAGDPTYEQYF. CDR3 DNA sequence: TGTGCCATCGTAGCAGGGGACCCTACCTACGAGCAGTACTTC.

The chain joins TRBV11-3 to TRBJ2-5, with D tentatively TRBD2 (6 bases). The J call may not be correct, given that the DNA end is closer to TRBJ2-1. Germline-derived CDR1 and CDR2 are SGHNT and YENEEA. CDR3 size: 15 residues. The CDR3 bases are TGTGCCAGCAGCCCACCTCCGGGACTTTACAATGAGCAGTTCTTC. Translation gives CASSPPPGLYNEQFF.

This clonotype occurred a few times. This chain connects TRBV11-3 to TRBJ1-1; 7 nucleotides line up with TRBD1. CDR3 length equals 16 residues. The V segment lost 8 bases and the J segment 5 bases; nucleotides outside the gene matches: 17. The germline CDR1 and CDR2 sequences are SGHNT and YENEEA. The CDR3 sequence: CASSPPNRQGWTEAFF. CDR3 DNA: TGTGCCAGCTCACCACCGAATCGACAGGGTTGGACTGAAGCTTTCTTT.

The V gene is TRBV3-1, the J gene TRBJ1-6; D is uncertain. Trimming left V 2 bases short and J 6 bases short, with 8 bases between. Germline assignment: CDR1 LGHDT and CDR2 YNNKEL (reference sequence). The CDR3 contains 14 residues. CDR3 amino acids: CASSQMGGNSPLHF. As DNA, the CDR3 is TGTGCCAGCAGCCAAATGGGCGGTAATTCACCCCTCCACTTT.

The chain has TRBV19 and TRBJ2-2; possible D gene TRBD2, 6 bases. Germline assignment: CDR1 LNHDA and CDR2 SQIVND (reference sequence). V shed 5 bases and J shed 2 bases, with 21 bases lying between them. The CDR3 consists of 18 residues. The CDR3 nucleotides are TGTGCCAGTAGTGTTCCCAGGAGACTAGGACTTAACACCGGGGAGCTGTTTTTT. It encodes CASSVPRRLGLNTGELFF.

The chain employs TRBV28 and TRBJ1-2; 11 bases fit TRBD1. J was trimmed by 7 bases and V by 1 base; bases with no gene match: 20. The CDR3 covers 20 residues. Germline values: CDR1 MDHEN, CDR2 SYDVKM. DNA of the CDR3: TGTGCCAGCAGTTTATTATGGTACAAAGCCGGAGGACAGGGGGCAGTTGGCTACACCTTC. Its protein is CASSLLWYKAGGQGAVGYTF.

This clonotype was seen at least ten times. The V gene is TRBV28, the J gene TRBJ2-7; the D gene is possibly TRBD2 (5 bases). V lost 2 bases, J lost 7 bases, and 15 bases lay in between. Germline values: CDR1 MDHEN, CDR2 SYDVKM. The CDR3 spans 14 residues. The CDR3 reads CASSLTRPTGEQYF. The CDR3 DNA is TGTGCCAGCAGTTTAACCAGACCCACGGGGGAGCAGTACTTC.

This clonotype has a handful of counts. The chain has TRBV5-1 and TRBJ1-1, with TRBD1 matching over 9 bases. This CDR3 has 14 amino acids. CDR1 is SGHRS and CDR2 is YFSETQ in the germline V gene. With V trimmed by 1 base and J by 6 bases, 4 bases remained unmatched. CDR3 loop: CASSLTGGLSEAFF. The CDR3 DNA reads as TGCGCCAGCAGCTTGACAGGGGGCCTATCTGAAGCTTTCTTT.

This clonotype was counted at least ten times. This chain connects TRBV28 to TRBJ1-6; no clear D. The CDR3 runs to 15 residues. CDR1 and CDR2 from the germline V gene are MDHEN and SYDVKM. V shed 8 bases and J shed 0 bases, with 11 bases lying between them. CDR3: CASYRASSYNSPLHF. DNA for the CDR3: TGTGCCAGCTATCGAGCGAGCTCCTATAATTCACCCCTCCACTTT.

This clonotype was picked up many times. This chain uses TRBV10-3 with TRBJ1-1, with D unclear. The V end lost 3 bases, the J end lost 5 bases, and 10 bases lay between the germline ends. The germline gives CDR1 ENHRY, CDR2 SYGVKD. The CDR3 spans 13 residues. The CDR3 bases are TGTGCCATCAGTGATGCGGGTCGGACTGAAGCTTTCTTT. Amino acids: CAISDAGRTEAFF.

The V gene is TRBV28, the J gene TRBJ2-6; D is possibly TRBD2 (5 bases). Germline V gives CDR1 MDHEN, CDR2 SYDVKM. Trimming took off 6 bases at V and 0 bases at J, with 27 bases between the two ends. The CDR3 loop spans 21 amino acids. CDR3: CASSWTGGWGETYSGANVLTF. The CDR3, as DNA: TGTGCCAGCAGCTGGACTGGCGGGTGGGGTGAAACCTACTCTGGGGCCAACGTCCTGACTTTC.